This is a list of T cell receptor beta chains from one sample in a study of cytomegalovirus exposure and HLA in healthy donors. The method was immunoSEQ multiplex PCR; TCRdb's version includes in-frame clones alone and lacks a portion of them. Among more than 150,000 clones listed, about 81% were seen once. Source material: PBMCs. These receptors all stem from a man in his forties in good health and CMV-seronegative. Each CDR3 is given with its conserved first and last residue. D genes are given only for firm matches. The listing skips clone size in some rows; elsewhere it reads once, few, many or a size class.

j_call | v_call | d_call | cdr3_length | clone_size | cdr3_aa | cdr3_nt
TRBJ1-2 | TRBV7-2 | TRBD1 | 14 | few | CASSPDTGGFGYTF | TGTGCCAGCAGCCCCGACACAGGGGGATTTGGCTACACCTTC
TRBJ2-7 | TRBV28 | NA | 15 | NA | CASTHWGRGINEQYF | TGTGCCAGCACCCACTGGGGCAGGGGAATTAACGAGCAGTACTTC
TRBJ1-2 | TRBV6-4 | NA | 13 | few | CASSALVGGGYTF | TGTGCCAGCAGTGCCCTCGTCGGGGGGGGCTACACCTTC
TRBJ2-3 | TRBV4-1 | TRBD2 | 16 | NA | CASSRATSMRTDTQYF | TGCGCCAGCAGCCGAGCGACTAGCATGAGAACAGATACGCAGTATTTT
TRBJ1-1 | TRBV19 | TRBD1 | 15 | NA | CASSARGQMNTEAFF | TGTGCCAGTAGTGCTAGGGGACAGATGAACACTGAAGCTTTCTTT
TRBJ1-6 | TRBV6-5 | TRBD1 | 15 | NA | CASTAGTGGYSPLHF | TGTGCCAGCACTGCCGGGACAGGGGGGTATTCACCCCTCCACTTT
TRBJ1-1 | TRBV6-5 | NA | 14 | NA | CASSERGMNTEAFF | TGTGCCAGCAGTGAACGGGGGATGAACACTGAAGCTTTCTTT
TRBJ2-6 | TRBV4-1 | TRBD2 | 19 | NA | CASSQEEAGRTSGANVLTF | TGCGCCAGCAGCCAAGAGGAAGCGGGACGGACCTCTGGGGCCAACGTCCTGACTTTC
TRBJ2-1 | TRBV2 | TRBD1 | 16 | NA | CASSEFGRGRYNEQFF | TGTGCCAGCAGTGAATTTGGCAGGGGGCGGTACAATGAGCAGTTCTTC
TRBJ1-5 | TRBV7-2 | NA | 14 | few | CASNRQNSNQPQHF | TGTGCCAGCAACCGACAGAATAGCAATCAGCCCCAGCATTTT
TRBJ2-1 | TRBV10-3 | NA | 13 | NA | CAISLGIDNEQFF | TGTGCCATCAGCCTAGGAATTGACAATGAGCAGTTCTTC
TRBJ2-3 | TRBV7-9 | NA | 13 | NA | CASSLVLADTQYF | TGTGCCAGCAGCCTCGTTCTTGCAGATACGCAGTATTTT
TRBJ1-2 | TRBV30 | NA | 13 | once | CAWSVSGIYGYTF | TGTGCCTGGAGTGTCTCGGGGATCTATGGCTACACCTTC
TRBJ2-2 | TRBV7-6 | TRBD2 | 15 | few | CASSLSGGITGELFF | TGTGCCAGCAGCCTTTCCGGGGGGATCACCGGGGAGCTGTTTTTT
TRBJ1-2 | TRBV5-4 | NA | 15 | NA | CASTRMGGAPYGYTF | TGTGCCAGCACCAGAATGGGGGGGGCGCCCTATGGCTACACCTTC
TRBJ2-1 | TRBV19 | TRBD1 | 18 | NA | CASSMGGIGTGNYNEQFF | TGTGCCAGTAGTATGGGGGGGATTGGGACAGGGAACTACAATGAGCAGTTCTTC
TRBJ2-5 | TRBV6-1 | TRBD2 | 19 | NA | CASSESPWALAGGKETQYF | TGTGCCAGCAGTGAAAGTCCCTGGGCGCTAGCGGGGGGAAAAGAGACCCAGTACTTC
TRBJ2-7 | TRBV6-5 | TRBD1 | 15 | NA | CASSSTGTASYEQYF | TGTGCCAGCAGTTCCACCGGGACAGCGTCCTACGAGCAGTACTTC
TRBJ2-5 | TRBV5-1 | NA | 12 | NA | CASSLEGETQYF | TGCGCCAGCAGCTTGGAGGGGGAGACCCAGTACTTC
TRBJ1-2 | TRBV28 | NA | 14 | NA | CASSPGKINYGYTF | TGTGCCAGCAGCCCGGGGAAGATCAACTATGGCTACACCTTC
TRBJ2-3 | TRBV7-8 | NA | 16 | NA | CASSLAMTASTDTQYF | TGTGCCAGCAGCTTAGCCATGACAGCCAGCACAGATACGCAGTATTTT
TRBJ2-1 | TRBV27 | TRBD2 | 14 | NA | CASSSPGGYNEQFF | TGTGCCAGCAGTTCCCCCGGGGGGTACAATGAGCAGTTCTTC